Sequencing of this TCR beta chain was carried out in a study of Ad26.COV2.S vaccination and SARS-CoV-2 variants. Study overall: The donor participated in the COV1001 trial, in its Ad26.COV2.S arm. Ad26.COV2.S given intramuscularly, once or twice 56 days apart. Study-wide results and limits: Among vaccine recipients, spike-specific TCR breadth exceeded that of placebo recipients.

Treatment reported: roughly 18 received Ad26.COV2.S at low or high dose, single or two shots; five or six received placebo; per-sample allocation not given. Collection of samples fell on day 63 after the first vaccine or placebo injection. An Ad26 vector expressing Wuhan-strain SARS-CoV-2 spike constituted the vaccine. V was pared by 6 bases and J by 0 bases, with 8 bases between. Germline CDR1 MNHEY, CDR2 SMNVEV (reference sequence). CDR3 length: 13 residues. Clones were sequenced by immunoSEQ multiplex PCR, and TCRdb holds only the in-frame ones, with some missing. Of more than 400,000 clones listed, approximately 92% are singletons. About this clone itself: Its antigen is not identified. This same CDR3 is encoded by further DNA sequences in the sample.

The TCR was taken from a person between 18 and 65 years old who received the Ad26.COV2.S COVID-19 vaccine or a placebo. This chain connects TRBV27 to TRBJ1-2; D remains unclear. Sample: peripheral blood, taken in a trial of Ad26.COV2.S vaccine versus placebo. The CDR3 bases are TGTGCCAGCAGCTTAGGATCTAACTATGGCTACACCTTC. Its translation is CASSLGSNYGYTF.